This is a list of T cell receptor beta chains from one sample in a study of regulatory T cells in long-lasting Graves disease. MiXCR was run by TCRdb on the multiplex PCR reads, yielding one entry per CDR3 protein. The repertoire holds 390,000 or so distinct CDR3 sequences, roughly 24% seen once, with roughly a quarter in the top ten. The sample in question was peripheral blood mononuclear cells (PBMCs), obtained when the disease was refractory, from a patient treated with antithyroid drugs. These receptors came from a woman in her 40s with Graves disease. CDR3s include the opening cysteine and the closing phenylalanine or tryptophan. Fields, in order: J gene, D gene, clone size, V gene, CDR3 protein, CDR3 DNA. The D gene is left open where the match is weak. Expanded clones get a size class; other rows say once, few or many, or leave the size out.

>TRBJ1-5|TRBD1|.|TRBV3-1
CASSQGLTGGQPQHF
TGTGCCAGCAGCCAAGGTTTAACAGGGGGTCAGCCCCAGCATTTT
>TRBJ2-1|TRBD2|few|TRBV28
CASRTTGTSGLNEQFF
TGTGCCAGCAGAACCACCGGGACTAGCGGCCTCAATGAGCAGTTCTTC
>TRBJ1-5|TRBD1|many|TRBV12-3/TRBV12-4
CASRQQGGNQPQHF
TGTGCCAGCAGGCAACAGGGGGGCAATCAGCCCCAGCATTTT
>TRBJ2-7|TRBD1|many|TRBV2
CASSGGTGYFEQYF
TGTGCCAGCAGTGGTGGGACAGGGTATTTCGAGCAGTACTTC
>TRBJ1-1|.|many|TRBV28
CASSLRVRSTEAFF
TGTGCCAGCAGTTTAAGGGTGAGGAGCACTGAAGCTTTCTTT
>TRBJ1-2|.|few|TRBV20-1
CSARATGFEGTF
TGCAGTGCTAGGGCCACAGGGTTCGAAGGCACCTTC
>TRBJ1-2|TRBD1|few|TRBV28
CASTGEGARGYTF
TGTGCCAGCACGGGAGAGGGGGCCCGTGGCTACACCTTC
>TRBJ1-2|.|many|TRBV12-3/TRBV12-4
CASSGARNDYGYTF
TGTGCCAGCAGTGGGGCTCGTAACGACTATGGCTACACCTTC
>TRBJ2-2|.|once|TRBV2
CASRGSVGEATGELFF
TGTGCCAGCAGGGGGTCCGTGGGAGAGGCGACCGGGGAGCTGTTTTTT
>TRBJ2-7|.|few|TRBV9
CASSVEAGPSYEQYF
TGTGCCAGCAGCGTAGAGGCAGGGCCCTCCTACGAGCAGTACTTC
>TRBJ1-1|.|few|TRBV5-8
CASNSWGAENTEAFF
TGTGCCAGCAACAGCTGGGGGGCCGAGAACACTGAAGCTTTCTTT
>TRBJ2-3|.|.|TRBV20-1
CSARDRLRSAHTQYF
TGCAGTGCTAGAGATCGGCTTAGGTCCGCCCATACGCAGTATTTT
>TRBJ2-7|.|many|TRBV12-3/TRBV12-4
CASSSTGSEYEQYF
TGTGCCAGCAGTTCTACCGGGAGTGAATACGAGCAGTACTTC
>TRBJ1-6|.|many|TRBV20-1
CSATGVVGSYNSPLHF
TGCAGTGCTACAGGGGTGGTTGGCTCCTATAATTCACCCCTCCACTTT
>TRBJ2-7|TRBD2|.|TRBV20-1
CSARFPGGGVSLEQYF
TGCAGTGCTAGATTCCCCGGGGGGGGAGTTTCGCTCGAGCAGTACTTC
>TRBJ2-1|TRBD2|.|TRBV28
CASSFDSGRALSYNEQFF
TGTGCCAGCAGTTTTGATAGTGGGAGGGCCCTTTCCTACAATGAGCAGTTCTTC
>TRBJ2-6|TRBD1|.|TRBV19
CASSIQGAFSGANVLTF
TGTGCCAGTAGTATACAGGGGGCCTTCTCTGGGGCCAACGTCCTGACTTTC
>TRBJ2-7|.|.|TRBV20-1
CSASPYEQYF
TGCAGTGCTAGCCCCTACGAGCAGTACTTC
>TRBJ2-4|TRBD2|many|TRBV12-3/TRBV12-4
CASSSARGAGGWNIQYF
TGTGCCAGCAGTTCCGCCAGGGGGGCGGGAGGGTGGAACATTCAGTACTTC
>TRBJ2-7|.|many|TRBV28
CASSPGQSYEQYF
TGTGCCAGCAGTCCGGGACAATCCTACGAGCAGTACTTC
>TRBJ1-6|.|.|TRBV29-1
CSVRNGNSPLHF
TGCAGCGTTCGGAACGGGAATTCACCCCTCCACTTT
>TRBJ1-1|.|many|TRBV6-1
CASSATGPNTEAFF
TGTGCCAGCAGTGCGACAGGCCCGAACACTGAAGCTTTCTTT
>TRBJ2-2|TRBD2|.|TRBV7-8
CASIKLAGAADTGELFF
TGTGCCAGCATCAAACTAGCGGGAGCGGCCGACACCGGGGAGCTGTTTTTT
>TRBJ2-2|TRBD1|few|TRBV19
CASSIPGQENTGELFF
TGTGCCAGTAGTATACCGGGACAGGAGAACACCGGGGAGCTGTTTTTT
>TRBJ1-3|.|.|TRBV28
CASSFVGHSSGNTIYF
TGTGCCAGCAGTTTCGTGGGACATAGCTCTGGAAACACCATATATTTT